What follows is one TCR beta chain and its context. This receptor's antigen is unknown. Base qualities were left out, and no much larger clone turns up one base away. V is cut by 2 bases and J by 3 bases, and the space between the germline ends is 2 bases. The germline V gene (reference sequence) supplies CDR1 MNHNY and CDR2 SVGAGI. The CDR3 holds 11 amino acids from the cysteine to the phenylalanine. CDR3 DNA is the only sequence kept; it has 33 bases, read in frame from the first base. The sample's time point label is to be understood as: baseline before first vaccination. The vaccinee samples were drawn from two UK trials, COV001 and COV002, one of which was a single-blind randomized controlled phase 2/3 trial testing AZD1222 (ChAdOx1 nCoV-19) in healthy adults. For TCRbeta chain sequencing, PBMC samples from trial participants were taken at day 0 and at day 28 after the second dose. The CDR3 regions of human TCRbeta chains were analyzed by immunosequencing. In the paper's pipeline: Repertoire TCRs were checked for matches against a reference library of SARS-CoV-2-specific TCRs that had been generated using the MIRA antigen-specificity platform. Breadth was defined as the fraction of unique TCRs that were SARS-CoV-2-associated, and depth was defined as the fraction of total T cells that were SARS-CoV-2-associated. Using the MIRA data, each spike-specific TCR was mapped to the spike region that the TCR reacts to and placed in a CD4 or CD8 class. Log10-transformed breadth and depth values were compared by one-way ANOVA with Sidak's multiple comparisons tests. Here the immuneACCESS table is served through TCRdb, limited to in-frame sequences with V and J called. Missing clones are a known gap in these copies; in checked studies unresolved V genes cover under half, and the rest lacks a known reason. That table gives V, J and clone size, and the DNA gave D and trimming. The table for this sample lists some 140,000 clones; more than 80% of them were counted only once. Jointly, the top ten make up over 4% of the sample.

The data are from a study of T cell responses to AZD1222 COVID-19 vaccine (dated by TCRdb to the early 2020s). Study-wide context: AZD1222 recipients with second doses at about 4 weeks or about 12 weeks were pooled, because spike-specific TCR depth and breadth did not differ between schedules. TCR sequencing was performed for about 240 trial participants, of whom roughly 200 were given two doses of AZD1222 and around 25 were given two doses of MenACWY control vaccine. Trial participants were enrolled by age into 18-55, 56-69 and 70-plus year subgroups, with 148, 28 and 57 TCR-sequenced participants respectively. Points the paper makes about the study in general: After two AZD1222 doses, spike-specific TCR breadth and depth were significantly higher than at day 0 and than in MenACWY recipients. No day 14 peak-response samples were available, so repertoires were characterized only after the peak T cell response. Participants were mostly white British, with more females than males. The authors suggested clonal diversity may have been underestimated. Only five to seven AZD1222 recipients were SARS-CoV-2 seropositive at baseline, limiting conclusions about previously exposed vaccinees. The 56-69-year group was small, and its depth increase did not reach significance, likely because of low power. The whole spike protein was spanned by vaccine-associated CD4 TCRs, and dominant responses were seen in regions 160-218 and 743-854. Nearly half of unique spike-specific TCRs reportedly recognized epitopes outside regions mutated in the B.1.351 and B.1.1.7 variants.

The TCR was taken from an adult in good health. This chain is built from TRBV6-6 and TRBJ2-7; confidence is insufficient to name the D gene. Sample: peripheral blood, taken on day 0 of AZD1222 vaccination. The CDR3 region has the sequence CASSYNYEQYF. The nucleotide sequence is given as TGTGCCAGCAGTTACAACTACGAGCAGTACTTC.